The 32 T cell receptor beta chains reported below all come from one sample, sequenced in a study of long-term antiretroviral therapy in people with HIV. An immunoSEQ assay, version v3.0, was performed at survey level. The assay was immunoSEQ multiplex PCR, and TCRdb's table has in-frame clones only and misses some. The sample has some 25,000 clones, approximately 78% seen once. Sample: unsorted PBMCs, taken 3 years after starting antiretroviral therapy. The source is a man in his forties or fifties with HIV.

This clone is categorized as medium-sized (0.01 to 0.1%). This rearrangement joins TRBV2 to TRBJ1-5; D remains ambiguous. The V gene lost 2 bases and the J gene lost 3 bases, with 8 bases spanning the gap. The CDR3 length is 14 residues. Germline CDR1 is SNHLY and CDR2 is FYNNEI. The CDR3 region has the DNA TGTGCCAGCAGTGAAACGGGTACCAATCAGCCCCAGCATTTT. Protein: CASSETGTNQPQHF.

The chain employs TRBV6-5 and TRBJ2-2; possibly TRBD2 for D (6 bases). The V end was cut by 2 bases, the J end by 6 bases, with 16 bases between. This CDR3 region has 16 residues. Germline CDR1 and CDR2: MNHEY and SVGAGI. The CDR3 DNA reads TGTGCCAGCAGTTACCCCCTACAAAGCGGGCCCGGGGAGCTGTTTTTT. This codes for CASSYPLQSGPGELFF.

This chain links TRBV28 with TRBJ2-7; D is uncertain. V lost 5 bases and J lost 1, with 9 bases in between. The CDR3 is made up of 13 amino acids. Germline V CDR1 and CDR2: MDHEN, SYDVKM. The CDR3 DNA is TGTGCCAGCAGTAAGGCTATATCCTACGAGCAGTACTTC. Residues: CASSKAISYEQYF.

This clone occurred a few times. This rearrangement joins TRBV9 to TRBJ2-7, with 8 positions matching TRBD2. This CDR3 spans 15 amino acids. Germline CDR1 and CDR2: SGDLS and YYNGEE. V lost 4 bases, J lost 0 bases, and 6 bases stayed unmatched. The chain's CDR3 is CASSSSGRGSYEQYF. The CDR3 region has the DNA TGTGCCAGCAGCTCAAGCGGGAGAGGCTCCTACGAGCAGTACTTC.

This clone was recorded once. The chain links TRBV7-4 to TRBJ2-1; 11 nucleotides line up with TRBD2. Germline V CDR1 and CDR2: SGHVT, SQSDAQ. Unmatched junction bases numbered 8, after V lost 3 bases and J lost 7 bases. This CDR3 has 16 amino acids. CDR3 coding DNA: TGTGCCAGCAGCTTGGGGGGGACTAGCGGCCCTAATGAGCAGTTCTTC. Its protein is CASSLGGTSGPNEQFF.

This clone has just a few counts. The CDR3 loop reads CASSASGPDEKLFF. The CDR3 region has the DNA TGTGCCAGCAGTGCCTCAGGGCCCGACGAAAAACTGTTTTTT. The J gene is TRBJ1-4, the V gene TRBV6-1; possible D gene TRBD1, 5 bases. Trimming pared 4 bases from V and 8 bases from J, leaving 14 bases between. Germline values: CDR1 MNHNS, CDR2 SASEGT. The CDR3 spans 14 residues.

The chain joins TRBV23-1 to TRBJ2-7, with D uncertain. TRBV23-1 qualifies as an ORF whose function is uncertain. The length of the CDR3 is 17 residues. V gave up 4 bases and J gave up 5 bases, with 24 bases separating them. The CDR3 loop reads CASSPTVPTRGLNEQYF. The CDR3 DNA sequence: TGCGCCAGCAGTCCCACGGTACCCACCAGAGGTCTAAACGAGCAGTACTTC.

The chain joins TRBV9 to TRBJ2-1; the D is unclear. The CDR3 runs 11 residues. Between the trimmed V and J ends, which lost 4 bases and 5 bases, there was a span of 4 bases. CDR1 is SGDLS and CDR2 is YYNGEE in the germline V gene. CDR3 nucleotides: TGTGCCAGCAGCATAAACAATGAGCAGTTCTTC. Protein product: CASSINNEQFF.

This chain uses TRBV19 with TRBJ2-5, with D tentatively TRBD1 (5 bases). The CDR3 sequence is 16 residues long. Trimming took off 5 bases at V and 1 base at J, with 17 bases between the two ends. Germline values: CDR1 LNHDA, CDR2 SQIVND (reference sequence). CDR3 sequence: CASSATTELSQETQYF. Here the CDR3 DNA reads TGTGCCAGTAGTGCGACGACAGAGCTTTCCCAAGAGACCCAGTACTTC. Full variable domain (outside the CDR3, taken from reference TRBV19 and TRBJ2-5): DGGITQSPKYLFRKEGQNVTLSCEQNLNHDAMYWYRQDPGQGLRLIYYSQIVNDFQKGDIAEGYSVSREKKESFPLTVTSAQKNPTAFYLCASSATTELSQETQYFGPGTRLLVL.

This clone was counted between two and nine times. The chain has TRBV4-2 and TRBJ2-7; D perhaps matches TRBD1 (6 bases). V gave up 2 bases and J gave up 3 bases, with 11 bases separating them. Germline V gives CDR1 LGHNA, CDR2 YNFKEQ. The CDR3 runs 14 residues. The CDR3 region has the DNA TGTGCCAGCAGCCAAACGGACAGTCGCTACGAGCAGTACTTC. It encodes CASSQTDSRYEQYF.

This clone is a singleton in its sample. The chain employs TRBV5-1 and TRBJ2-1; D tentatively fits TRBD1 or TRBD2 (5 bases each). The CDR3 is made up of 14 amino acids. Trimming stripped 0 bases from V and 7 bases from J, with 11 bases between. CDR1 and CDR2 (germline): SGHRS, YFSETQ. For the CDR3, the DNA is TGCGCCAGCAGCTTGGGGGACGGGGAAAATGAGCAGTTCTTC. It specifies CASSLGDGENEQFF.

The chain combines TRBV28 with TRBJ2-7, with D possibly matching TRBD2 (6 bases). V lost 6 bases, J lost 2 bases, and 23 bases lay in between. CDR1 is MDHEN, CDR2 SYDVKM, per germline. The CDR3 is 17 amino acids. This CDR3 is CASSDLMGEVKPYEQYF. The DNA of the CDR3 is TGTGCCAGCAGCGACCTCATGGGGGAGGTCAAGCCCTACGAGCAGTACTTC. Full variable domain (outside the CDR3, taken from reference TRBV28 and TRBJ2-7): DVKVTQSSRYLVKRTGEKVFLECVQDMDHENMFWYRQDPGLGLRLIYFSYDVKMKEKGDIPEGYSVSREKKERFSLILESASTNQTSMYLCASSDLMGEVKPYEQYFGPGTRLTVT.

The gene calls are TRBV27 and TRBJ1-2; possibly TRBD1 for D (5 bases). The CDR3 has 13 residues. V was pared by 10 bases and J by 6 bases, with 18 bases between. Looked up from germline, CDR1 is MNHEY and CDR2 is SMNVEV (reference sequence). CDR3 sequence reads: CATLAQGVNGYTF. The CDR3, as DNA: TGTGCCACCCTCGCGCAGGGTGTTAATGGCTACACCTTC.

CDR3: CASSLQGRLNTEAFF. Here the CDR3 DNA reads TGTGCCAGCAGCCTTCAAGGGAGGTTGAACACTGAAGCTTTCTTT. The chain couples TRBV5-6 to TRBJ1-1; D uncertain. Trimming cost V 4 bases and J 0 bases, with 13 bases left between them. CDR1 and CDR2 (germline): SGHDT, YYEEEE. The CDR3 covers 15 residues. The complete variable domain, with remaining parts taken from reference TRBV5-6 and TRBJ1-1, reads DAGVTQSPTHLIKTRGQQVTLRCSPKSGHDTVSWYQQALGQGPQFIFQYYEEEERQRGNFPDRFSGHQFPNYSSELNVNALLLGDSALYLCASSLQGRLNTEAFFGQGTRLTVV.

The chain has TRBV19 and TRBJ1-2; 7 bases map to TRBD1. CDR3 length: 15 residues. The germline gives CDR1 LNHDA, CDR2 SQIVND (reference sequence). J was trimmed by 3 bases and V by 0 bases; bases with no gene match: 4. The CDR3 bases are TGTGCCAGTAGTATAGAGCCAGGGGGGGACTATGGCTACACCTTC. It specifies CASSIEPGGDYGYTF.

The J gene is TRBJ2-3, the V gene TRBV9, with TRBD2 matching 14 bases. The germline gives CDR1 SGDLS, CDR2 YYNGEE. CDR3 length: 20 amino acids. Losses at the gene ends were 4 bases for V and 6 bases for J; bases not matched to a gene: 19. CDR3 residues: CASSPHGTSGRAISYDTQYF. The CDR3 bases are TGTGCCAGCAGCCCCCACGGGACTAGCGGGAGAGCCATCTCCTACGATACGCAGTATTTT.

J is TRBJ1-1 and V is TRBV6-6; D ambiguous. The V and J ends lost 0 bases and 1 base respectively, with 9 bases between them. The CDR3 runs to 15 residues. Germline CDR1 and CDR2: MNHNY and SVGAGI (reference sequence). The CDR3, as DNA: TGTGCCAGCAGTTACTCCTTTGCGGCGAACACTGAAGCTTTCTTT. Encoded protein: CASSYSFAANTEAFF.

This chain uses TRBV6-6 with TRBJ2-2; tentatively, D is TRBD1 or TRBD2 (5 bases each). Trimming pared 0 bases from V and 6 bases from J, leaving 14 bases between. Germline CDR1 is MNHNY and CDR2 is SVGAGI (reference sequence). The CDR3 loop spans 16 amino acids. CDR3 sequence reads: CASSYSRGREPGELFF. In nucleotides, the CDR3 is TGTGCCAGCAGTTACTCGAGGGGCAGGGAACCCGGGGAGCTGTTTTTT.

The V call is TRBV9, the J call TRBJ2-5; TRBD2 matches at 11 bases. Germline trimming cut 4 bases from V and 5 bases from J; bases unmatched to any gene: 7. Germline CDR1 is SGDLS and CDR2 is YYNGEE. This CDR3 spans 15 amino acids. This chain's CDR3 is CASSISGGASETQYF. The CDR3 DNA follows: TGTGCCAGCAGCATTAGCGGGGGGGCCAGTGAGACCCAGTACTTC.

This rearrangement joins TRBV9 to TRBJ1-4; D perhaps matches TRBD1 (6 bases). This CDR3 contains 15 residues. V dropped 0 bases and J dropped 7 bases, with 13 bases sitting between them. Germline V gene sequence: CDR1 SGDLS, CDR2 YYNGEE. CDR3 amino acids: CASSVGGGLSEKLFF. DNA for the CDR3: TGTGCCAGCAGCGTAGGGGGGGGGCTGAGTGAAAAACTGTTTTTT.

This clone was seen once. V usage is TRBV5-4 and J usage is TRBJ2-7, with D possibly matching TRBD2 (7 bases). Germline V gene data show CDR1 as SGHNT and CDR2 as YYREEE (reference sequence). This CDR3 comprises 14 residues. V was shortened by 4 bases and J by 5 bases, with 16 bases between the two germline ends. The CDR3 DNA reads TGTGCCAGCAGCGGGGGGGCGGGAAGAGACGAGCAGTACTTC. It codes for CASSGGAGRDEQYF.

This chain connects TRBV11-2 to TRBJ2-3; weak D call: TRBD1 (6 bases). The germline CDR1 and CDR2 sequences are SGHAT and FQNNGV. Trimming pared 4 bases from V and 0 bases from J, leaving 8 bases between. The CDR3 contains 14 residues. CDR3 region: CASSYGQSTDTQYF. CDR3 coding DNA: TGTGCCAGCAGCTACGGACAGAGCACAGATACGCAGTATTTT. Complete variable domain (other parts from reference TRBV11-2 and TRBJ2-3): EAGVAQSPRYKIIEKRQSVAFWCNPISGHATLYWYQQILGQGPKLLIQFQNNGVVDDSQLPKDRFSAERLKGVDSTLKIQPAKLEDSAVYLCASSYGQSTDTQYFGPGTRLTVL.

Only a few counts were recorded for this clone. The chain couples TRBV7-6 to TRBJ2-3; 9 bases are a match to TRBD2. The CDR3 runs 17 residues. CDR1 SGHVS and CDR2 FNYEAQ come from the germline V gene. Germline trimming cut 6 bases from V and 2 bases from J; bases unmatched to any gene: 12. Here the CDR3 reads CASRPHTSGLYTDTQYF. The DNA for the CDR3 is TGTGCCAGCAGACCCCATACTAGCGGGCTTTACACAGATACGCAGTATTTT.

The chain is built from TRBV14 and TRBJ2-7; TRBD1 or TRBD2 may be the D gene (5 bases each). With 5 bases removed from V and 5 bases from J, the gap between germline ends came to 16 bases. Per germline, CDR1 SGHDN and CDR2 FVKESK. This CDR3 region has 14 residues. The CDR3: CASSERGPYNEQYF. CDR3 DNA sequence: TGTGCCAGCAGCGAACGGGGACCATACAACGAGCAGTACTTC.

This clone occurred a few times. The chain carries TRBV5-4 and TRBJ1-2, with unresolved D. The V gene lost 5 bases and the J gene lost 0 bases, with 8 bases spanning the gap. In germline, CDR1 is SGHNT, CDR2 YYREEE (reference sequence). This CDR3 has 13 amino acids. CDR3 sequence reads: CASRHSTNYGYTF. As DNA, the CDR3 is TGTGCCAGCAGACACAGTACTAACTATGGCTACACCTTC.

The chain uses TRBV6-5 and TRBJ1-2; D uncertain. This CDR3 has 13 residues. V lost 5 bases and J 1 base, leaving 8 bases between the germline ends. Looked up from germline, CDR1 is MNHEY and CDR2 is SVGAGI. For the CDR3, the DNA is TGTGCCAGCAGTAGTACCCTTAACTATGGCTACACCTTC. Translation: CASSSTLNYGYTF.

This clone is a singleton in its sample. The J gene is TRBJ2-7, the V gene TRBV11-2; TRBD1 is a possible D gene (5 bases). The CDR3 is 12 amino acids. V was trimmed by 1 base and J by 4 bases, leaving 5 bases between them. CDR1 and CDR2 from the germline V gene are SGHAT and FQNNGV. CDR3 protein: CASSLAGYEQYF. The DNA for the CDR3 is TGTGCCAGCAGCTTAGCAGGGTACGAGCAGTACTTC.

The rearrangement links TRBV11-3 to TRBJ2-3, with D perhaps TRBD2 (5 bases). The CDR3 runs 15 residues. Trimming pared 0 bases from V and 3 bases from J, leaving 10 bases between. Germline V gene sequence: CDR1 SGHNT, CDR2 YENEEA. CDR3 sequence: CASSLDRSGTDTQYF. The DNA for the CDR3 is TGTGCCAGCAGCTTAGATCGGTCGGGGACAGATACGCAGTATTTT.

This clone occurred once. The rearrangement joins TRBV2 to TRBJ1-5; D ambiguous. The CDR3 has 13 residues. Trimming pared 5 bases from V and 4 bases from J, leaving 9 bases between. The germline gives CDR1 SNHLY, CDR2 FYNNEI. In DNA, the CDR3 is TGTGCCAGCAGTAAGGCCGCAAATCAGCCCCAGCATTTT. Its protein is CASSKAANQPQHF.

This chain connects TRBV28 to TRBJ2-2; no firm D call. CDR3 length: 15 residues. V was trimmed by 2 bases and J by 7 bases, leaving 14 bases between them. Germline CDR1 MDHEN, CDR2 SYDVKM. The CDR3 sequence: CASSLPGPDGGELFF. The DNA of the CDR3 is TGTGCCAGCAGTTTACCCGGTCCCGACGGCGGGGAGCTGTTTTTT. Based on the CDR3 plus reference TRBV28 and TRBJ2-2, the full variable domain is DVKVTQSSRYLVKRTGEKVFLECVQDMDHENMFWYRQDPGLGLRLIYFSYDVKMKEKGDIPEGYSVSREKKERFSLILESASTNQTSMYLCASSLPGPDGGELFFGEGSRLTVL.

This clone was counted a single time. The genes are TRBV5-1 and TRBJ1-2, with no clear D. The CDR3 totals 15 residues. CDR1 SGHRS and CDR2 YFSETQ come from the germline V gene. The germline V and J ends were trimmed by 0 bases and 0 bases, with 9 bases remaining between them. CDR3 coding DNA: TGCGCCAGCAGCTTGGTAGGGAACACTAACTATGGCTACACCTTC. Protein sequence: CASSLVGNTNYGYTF.

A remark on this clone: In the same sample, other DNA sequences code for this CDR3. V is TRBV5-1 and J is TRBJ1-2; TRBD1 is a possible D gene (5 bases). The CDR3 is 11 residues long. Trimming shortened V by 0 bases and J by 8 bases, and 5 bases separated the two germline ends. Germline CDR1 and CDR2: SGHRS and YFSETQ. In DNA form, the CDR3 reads TGCGCCAGCAGCTTGGGGGGCGGCTACACCTTC. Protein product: CASSLGGGYTF.